This T cell receptor beta chain was sequenced in a study of blood T cells in healthy people across ages. A sample-barcoded 5' primer and a J-beta primer mix were used in a second PCR of about 6 to 12 cycles. TCRdb recomputed calls from the 5' RACE reads with MiXCR, one row per CDR3 protein. The sample has approximately 770,000 distinct CDR3 sequences; 58% are singletons. V dropped 4 bases and J dropped 3 bases, with 16 bases sitting between them. The CDR3 totals 15 residues. Germline V gene data show CDR1 as SGHRS and CDR2 as YFSETQ. The receptor was derived from a young man in good health. The sample taken for sequencing was blood. The V gene is TRBV5-1, the J gene TRBJ1-2; D remains unclear. The CDR3: CASSPGWGNDYGYTF. In DNA, the CDR3 is TGCGCCAGCAGCCCTGGTTGGGGTAACGACTATGGCTACACCTTC.